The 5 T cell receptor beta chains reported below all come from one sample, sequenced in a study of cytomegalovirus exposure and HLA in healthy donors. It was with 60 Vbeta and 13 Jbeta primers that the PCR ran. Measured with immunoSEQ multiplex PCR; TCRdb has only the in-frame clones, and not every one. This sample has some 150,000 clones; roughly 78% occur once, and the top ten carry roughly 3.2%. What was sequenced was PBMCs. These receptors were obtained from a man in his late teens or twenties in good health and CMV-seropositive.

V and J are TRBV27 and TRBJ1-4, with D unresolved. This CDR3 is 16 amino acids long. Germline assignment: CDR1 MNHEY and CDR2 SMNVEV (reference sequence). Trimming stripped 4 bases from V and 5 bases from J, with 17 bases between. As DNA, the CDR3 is TGTGCCAGCAGTTCCCCGAACCCGGGGAAGAATGAAAAACTGTTTTTT. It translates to CASSSPNPGKNEKLFF.

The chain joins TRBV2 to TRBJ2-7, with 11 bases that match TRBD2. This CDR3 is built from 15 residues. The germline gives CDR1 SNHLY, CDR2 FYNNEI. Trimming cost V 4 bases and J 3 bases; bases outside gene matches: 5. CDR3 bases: TGTGCCAGCAGTGCGACCGGGACTAGCGGCTACGAGCAGTACTTC. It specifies CASSATGTSGYEQYF.

CDR3 loop: CASSLSQGYGEKLFF. The DNA for the CDR3 is TGTGCCAGCAGTCTAAGCCAGGGTTACGGTGAAAAACTGTTTTTT. The chain has TRBV7-9 and TRBJ1-4; tentatively, D is TRBD1 (5 bases). The V end lost 6 bases, the J end lost 7 bases, and 18 bases lay between the germline ends. The germline gives CDR1 SEHNR, CDR2 FQNEAQ (reference sequence). The CDR3 covers 15 residues.

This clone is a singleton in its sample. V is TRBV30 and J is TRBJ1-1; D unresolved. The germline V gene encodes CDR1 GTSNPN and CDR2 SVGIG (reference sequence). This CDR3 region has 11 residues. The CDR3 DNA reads TGTGCTTTTGTCTTGAACACTGAAGCTTTCTTT. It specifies CAFVLNTEAFF.

The CDR3 nucleotides read TGCAGCGCACTGACAGGGGCCGGAAAGAACACTGAAGCTTTCTTT. Translating it yields CSALTGAGKNTEAFF. V is TRBV29-1 and J is TRBJ1-1, with 8 bases aligning to TRBD1. CDR3 length: 15 amino acids. V dropped 7 bases and J dropped 1; count of bases not matched to a gene: 11. Germline lookup yields CDR1 SQVTM and CDR2 ANQGSEA.